These 8 T cell receptor beta chains originate from one sample sequenced in a study of blood T cell repertoires in COVID-19. The data were produced by immunoSEQ multiplex PCR, yet TCRdb's version contains in-frame clones alone and is incomplete. The sample lists 250,000 to 400,000 clones; around 90% were seen once. Sample: peripheral blood. These receptors were obtained from a woman in her twenties or thirties with COVID-19, enrolled during active disease.

A single count supports this clone. V usage is TRBV28 and J usage is TRBJ1-1, with a possible D match to TRBD1 (5 bases). The length of the CDR3 is 12 residues. Germline loops: CDR1 MDHEN, CDR2 SYDVKM. The V and J ends lost 0 bases and 7 bases respectively, with 6 bases between them. The CDR3 coding sequence is TGTGCCAGCAGTTTATGGGGGGGTGAAGCTTTCTTT. As protein: CASSLWGGEAFF.

Only one count was recorded for this clone. CDR3 protein: CASSRASGRMNNEQFF. In DNA form, the CDR3 reads TGTGCCAGCAGCCGAGCTAGCGGGAGGATGAACAATGAGCAGTTCTTC. The chain has TRBV14 and TRBJ2-1, with 11 bases matching TRBD2. V was clipped by 4 bases and J by 5 bases; unmatched bases: 7. CDR1 is SGHDN, CDR2 FVKESK, per germline. CDR3 length equals 16 residues.

The chain carries TRBV18 and TRBJ1-4; 10 positions match TRBD1. This CDR3 contains 15 residues. The junction had 3 bases not matched to a gene; V was cut back by 5 bases and J by 3 bases. The germline gives CDR1 KGHSH, CDR2 LQKENI. The CDR3 reads CASSSGQGANEKLFF. For the CDR3, the DNA is TGTGCCAGCTCATCAGGACAGGGGGCTAATGAAAAACTGTTTTTT.

The chain recombines TRBV29-1 with TRBJ2-2; possibly TRBD2 for D (6 bases). Germline V CDR1 and CDR2: SQVTM, ANQGSEA. The CDR3 has 14 residues. V gave up 3 bases and J gave up 8 bases, with 16 bases separating them. The CDR3, as DNA: TGCAGCGTTGATAGTCAGGGAGGTTGGGGGGAGCTGTTTTTT. Protein sequence: CSVDSQGGWGELFF.

This clone occurred once. This rearrangement joins TRBV2 to TRBJ1-2; no firm D call. This CDR3 comprises 14 residues. Germline loops: CDR1 SNHLY, CDR2 FYNNEI. Trimming left V 4 bases short and J 1 base short, with 10 bases between. In DNA form, the CDR3 reads TGTGCCAGCAGTGTGCTCCTAATTAACTATGGCTACACCTTC. Translation: CASSVLLINYGYTF.

The V call is TRBV28, the J call TRBJ2-7; no reliable D call. The length of the CDR3 is 13 residues. CDR1 MDHEN and CDR2 SYDVKM come from the germline V gene. V lost 1 base and J 7 bases, leaving 11 bases between the germline ends. DNA for the CDR3: TGTGCCAGCAGTTTATCCCCTTTTTATGAGCAGTACTTC. Protein: CASSLSPFYEQYF.

V usage is TRBV9 and J usage is TRBJ2-7; possible D gene TRBD2, 5 bases. Germline-derived CDR1 and CDR2 are SGDLS and YYNGEE. V was pared by 3 bases and J by 0 bases, with 16 bases between. The CDR3 contains 16 residues. CDR3 nucleotides: TGTGCCAGCAGCGCATCCGGGGATTTGAGCTCCTACGAGCAGTACTTC. Protein sequence: CASSASGDLSSYEQYF. Supplemented by reference TRBV9 and TRBJ2-7, the full variable domain reads DSGVTQTPKHLITATGQRVTLRCSPRSGDLSVYWYQQSLDQGLQFLIQYYNGEERAKGNILERFSAQQFPDLHSELNLSSLELGDSALYFCASSASGDLSSYEQYFGPGTRLTVT.

In this sample, this clone turned up a few times. This chain links TRBV30 with TRBJ1-5; D possibly corresponds to TRBD1 (6 bases). Germline-derived CDR1 and CDR2 are GTSNPN and SVGIG (reference sequence). V was cut by 5 bases and J by 5 bases, with 13 bases left in between. The length of the CDR3 is 13 residues. The DNA for the CDR3 is TGTGCCTGGTCCACAGGGCGGGATCAGCCCCAGCATTTT. Protein sequence: CAWSTGRDQPQHF. The variable domain in full, completed from reference TRBV30 and TRBJ1-5, reads SQTIHQWPATLVQPVGSPLSLECTVEGTSNPNLYWYRQAAGRGLQLLFYSVGIGQISSEVPQNLSASRPQDRQFILSSKKLLLSDSGFYLCAWSTGRDQPQHFGDGTRLSIL.